This T cell receptor beta chain was sequenced for a study of cytomegalovirus exposure and HLA in healthy donors. The CDR3 is 15 amino acids. The germline CDR1 and CDR2 sequences are SGHRS and YFSETQ. V was shortened by 0 bases and J by 5 bases, with 14 bases between the two germline ends. PCR amplification relied on 60 Vbeta primers (plus 13 Jbeta primers). Here immunoSEQ multiplex PCR was the method, and the copy in TCRdb shows in-frame clones only, minus some. The sample table sets out about 77,000 clones. The TCR sequence derives from a man aged 45-60 years in good health and CMV-seropositive. Sequenced material: PBMCs. J is TRBJ1-1 and V is TRBV5-1; D not resolved. The DNA of the CDR3 is TGCGCCAGCAGCTTGGGGGCGCCGGCGGGGACTGAAGCTTTCTTT. Its protein is CASSLGAPAGTEAFF. The full variable domain, rest sourced from reference TRBV5-1 and TRBJ1-1, is KAGVTQTPRYLIKTRGQQVTLSCSPISGHRSVSWYQQTPGQGLQFLFEYFSETQRNKGNFPGRFSGRQFSNSRSEMNVSTLELGDSALYLCASSLGAPAGTEAFFGQGTRLTVV.